This passage covers 18 T cell receptor beta chains from one sample sequenced in a study of radiation and T cells in renal cell carcinoma. Sequencing used immunoSEQ multiplex PCR; TCRdb keeps in-frame clones, though not all of them. Here the sample spans over 55,000 clones, 70% to 80% being singletons. Noted time point: blood 2 weeks post-SBRT. Indicated treatment: 15 Gy SBRT to primary tumor, nephrectomy 4 weeks later. Sequenced material: blood, taken from a patient whose treatment included radiotherapy and nephrectomy. The receptor source for this set is a man aged 55 to 70 with renal cell carcinoma.

The V and J genes are TRBV19 and TRBJ2-1, with TRBD2 matching over 12 bases. This CDR3 region has 15 residues. Germline trimming cut 6 bases from V and 7 bases from J; bases unmatched to any gene: 7. The germline V gene encodes CDR1 LNHDA and CDR2 SQIVND (reference sequence). DNA for the CDR3: TGTGCCAGTAGCCAAACGGGACTAGCGGGTAATGAGCAGTTCTTC. Protein sequence: CASSQTGLAGNEQFF.

This clone has only one observation. The chain combines TRBV5-1 with TRBJ2-7, with 11 positions matching TRBD2. Looked up from germline, CDR1 is SGHRS and CDR2 is YFSETQ. CDR3 length: 15 residues. Germline trimming cut 3 bases from V and 3 bases from J; bases unmatched to any gene: 5. The CDR3 here is CASSSPLAGDYEQYF. CDR3 nucleotide sequence: TGCGCCAGCAGCTCACCACTAGCGGGGGACTACGAGCAGTACTTC. The whole variable domain, filled in from reference TRBV5-1 and TRBJ2-7, reads KAGVTQTPRYLIKTRGQQVTLSCSPISGHRSVSWYQQTPGQGLQFLFEYFSETQRNKGNFPGRFSGRQFSNSRSEMNVSTLELGDSALYLCASSSPLAGDYEQYFGPGTRLTVT.

This clone was recorded a few times. The chain links TRBV5-8 to TRBJ1-6, with D uncertain. The CDR3 loop spans 14 amino acids. Looked up from germline, CDR1 is SGHTS and CDR2 is YDEGEE. V was trimmed by 4 bases and J by 8 bases, leaving 13 bases between them. DNA of the CDR3: TGTGCCAGCAGCCTCGGGCAGTTTGATTCACCCCTCCACTTT. It translates to CASSLGQFDSPLHF.

The CDR3, as DNA: TGTGCCAGCAGCTTAGTACAAAACACCGGGGAGCTGTTTTTT. Protein sequence: CASSLVQNTGELFF. This chain links TRBV7-8 with TRBJ2-2; no clear D. V dropped 1 base and J dropped 2 bases, with 5 bases sitting between them. CDR1 is SGHVS and CDR2 is FQNEAQ in the germline V gene. This CDR3 has 14 amino acids.

This clone was recorded once. The V and J genes are TRBV6-5 and TRBJ2-5; the match to TRBD2 covers 10 bases. The germline CDR1 and CDR2 sequences are MNHEY and SVGAGI. This CDR3 contains 14 residues. With V trimmed by 5 bases and J by 4 bases, 4 bases remained unmatched. In nucleotides, the CDR3 is TGTGCCAGCAGTCCTTTAGCGGGGGGAGAGACCCAGTACTTC. This encodes CASSPLAGGETQYF.

The V and J genes are TRBV29-1 and TRBJ1-1; D not certain. The CDR3 is 14 amino acids. CDR1 is SQVTM, CDR2 ANQGSEA, per germline. The V gene lost 5 bases and the J gene lost 0 bases, with 13 bases spanning the gap. CDR3 region: CSVRSRSVNTEAFF. The CDR3 DNA follows: TGCAGCGTTCGATCCCGGTCGGTGAACACTGAAGCTTTCTTT.

In this sample, this clone turned up a few times. The chain combines TRBV30 with TRBJ2-3, with 7 bases matching TRBD2. Losses at the gene ends were 2 bases for V and 10 bases for J; bases not matched to a gene: 6. The CDR3 extends over 12 amino acids. Germline CDR1 is GTSNPN and CDR2 is SVGIG (reference sequence). CDR3 nucleotides: TGTGCCTGGAGTACAGCGGGGTCGCCGCAGTATTTT. This sequence encodes CAWSTAGSPQYF.

The chain links TRBV10-3 to TRBJ1-4; D not resolved. CDR1 and CDR2 (germline): ENHRY, SYGVKD. The V end lost 5 bases, the J end lost 0 bases, and 7 bases lay between the germline ends. The CDR3 is 14 residues long. CDR3 amino acids: CAISQSTTNEKLFF. The DNA of the CDR3 is TGTGCCATCAGTCAGAGTACAACTAATGAAAAACTGTTTTTT.

The chain recombines TRBV11-2 with TRBJ2-5; tentative D call: TRBD2 (6 bases). This CDR3 is built from 14 residues. V lost 6 bases and J lost 2, with 13 bases in between. The germline CDR1 and CDR2 sequences are SGHAT and FQNNGV. CDR3 bases: TGTGCCAGCAGTACGACTAGAGGGCAAGAGACCCAGTACTTC. Protein product: CASSTTRGQETQYF.

V usage is TRBV15 and J usage is TRBJ1-1, with D unclear. Trimming left V 0 bases short and J 5 bases short, with 7 bases between. CDR1 and CDR2 (germline): LNHNV, YYDKDF (reference sequence). CDR3 length: 13 amino acids. DNA of the CDR3: TGTGCCACCAGCAGAGACGGCCAGACTGAAGCTTTCTTT. It yields the protein CATSRDGQTEAFF.

The V gene is TRBV7-7, the J gene TRBJ2-3; 8 positions match TRBD1. Germline-derived CDR1 and CDR2 are SSHAT and FNYEAQ (reference sequence). The J segment lost 2 bases and the V segment lost 5 bases, leaving 6 bases of the junction unmatched. The CDR3 is 15 amino acids. CDR3 region: CASSRGQANTDTQYF. CDR3 sequence (DNA): TGTGCCAGCAGCCGGGGACAGGCTAACACAGATACGCAGTATTTT. The complete variable domain, with remaining parts taken from reference TRBV7-7 and TRBJ2-3, reads GAGVSQSPRYKVTKRGQDVTLRCDPISSHATLYWYQQALGQGPEFLTYFNYEAQPDKSGLPSDRFSAERPEGSISTLTIQRTEQRDSAMYRCASSRGQANTDTQYFGPGTRLTVL.

As for this clone: The junction does not match germline at one end; this may be a read error. Different DNA sequences within this sample yield the same CDR3. The chain couples TRBV5-1 to TRBJ1-1; D is undetermined. The germline V gene encodes CDR1 SGHRS and CDR2 YFSETQ. The length of the CDR3 is 13 residues. The CDR3 loop is CASSFDPVSEAFF. CDR3 DNA: TGCGCCAGTAGCTTTGACCCTGTATCTGAAGCTTTCTTT.

This chain connects TRBV30 to TRBJ2-3, with 8 bases lining up with TRBD1. V dropped 2 bases and J dropped 0; count of bases not matched to a gene: 4. Germline-derived CDR1 and CDR2 are GTSNPN and SVGIG (reference sequence). This CDR3 comprises 15 residues. The CDR3, as DNA: TGTGCCTGGAGTTTGGACAGGGTCAGCACAGATACGCAGTATTTT. The encoded protein is CAWSLDRVSTDTQYF. The full variable domain, completed using reference TRBV30 and TRBJ2-3, is SQTIHQWPATLVQPVGSPLSLECTVEGTSNPNLYWYRQAAGRGLQLLFYSVGIGQISSEVPQNLSASRPQDRQFILSSKKLLLSDSGFYLCAWSLDRVSTDTQYFGPGTRLTVL.

J is TRBJ2-5 and V is TRBV5-4; unclear D gene. Germline CDR1 and CDR2: SGHNT and YYREEE (reference sequence). This CDR3 region has 15 residues. V lost 0 bases and J lost 0, with 9 bases in between. For the CDR3, the DNA is TGTGCCAGCAGCTTGGACGGCCTGTACCAAGAGACCCAGTACTTC. Translated, it gives CASSLDGLYQETQYF.

The chain recombines TRBV5-1 with TRBJ2-1, with D tentatively TRBD2 (6 bases). The germline CDR1 and CDR2 sequences are SGHRS and YFSETQ. The CDR3 totals 14 residues. V was shortened by 4 bases and J by 9 bases, with 17 bases between the two germline ends. The CDR3 nucleotides read TGCGCCAGCAGCCCCTCTAGCGTTTCTAGTGAGCAGTTCTTC. It encodes CASSPSSVSSEQFF.

The rearrangement joins TRBV7-9 to TRBJ2-3; 9 bases map to TRBD1. Germline values: CDR1 SEHNR, CDR2 FQNEAQ (reference sequence). The J segment lost 4 bases and the V segment lost 5 bases, leaving 10 bases of the junction unmatched. The CDR3 is 16 residues long. CDR3 coding DNA: TGTGCCAGCAGCCCTAGGGGGGACAGGGAACCAGATACGCAGTATTTT. This encodes CASSPRGDREPDTQYF.

This clone has a handful of counts. This chain links TRBV7-9 with TRBJ1-2; the D is unclear. Germline values: CDR1 SEHNR, CDR2 FQNEAQ (reference sequence). The CDR3 spans 16 residues. V was clipped by 5 bases and J by 4 bases, with 20 bases between them. In nucleotides, the CDR3 is TGTGCCAGCAGCCCAAGATCCAGCATAACCCCCTATGGCTACACCTTC. It specifies CASSPRSSITPYGYTF.

V and J are TRBV10-3 and TRBJ1-2; 10 nucleotides agree with TRBD1. Trimming removed 2 bases from V and 2 bases from J; junction bases left unmatched: 2. CDR1 ENHRY and CDR2 SYGVKD come from the germline V gene. This CDR3 has 15 amino acids. The chain's CDR3 is CAISEADRGNYGYTF. CDR3 DNA: TGTGCCATCAGTGAGGCGGACAGGGGGAACTATGGCTACACCTTC.